This entry lists 9 T cell receptor beta chains sequenced from one sample in a study of beta chain features in type 1 diabetes. Study-wide results and caveats: People with Type 1 diabetes carried modestly yet significantly shorter TCRB CDR3s in all four CD4+ subsets.

The entirety of the isolated RNA underwent reverse transcription, so expressed TCRB transcripts were sequenced. Measured with immunoSEQ multiplex PCR; TCRdb has only the in-frame clones, and not every one. This table has approximately 360,000 clones, roughly 12% appearing once. Their recognized antigens are unknown. Sequencing was carried out using naive CD4+ T cells from blood. The source of these receptors is a woman aged 18-29 years with type 1 diabetes.

J is TRBJ1-1 and V is TRBV16; D is unclear. This CDR3 is 12 amino acids long. Between the trimmed V and J ends, which lost 4 bases and 11 bases, there was a span of 14 bases. The germline gives CDR1 KGHSY, CDR2 FQNENV. The CDR3, as DNA: TGTGCCAGCAGCCCTCGAACCAGTAGCGCTTTCTTT. Its translation: CASSPRTSSAFF.

The rearrangement uses TRBV5-4 and TRBJ2-5, with 8 bases identical to TRBD1. Trimming cost V 5 bases and J 3 bases; bases outside gene matches: 0. This CDR3 spans 12 amino acids. Germline loops: CDR1 SGHNT, CDR2 YYREEE (reference sequence). This CDR3 is CASRDREETQYF. The CDR3 nucleotides read TGTGCCAGCAGGGACAGGGAAGAGACCCAGTACTTC.

This clone came up a few times. Other DNA variants within this sample encode the same CDR3. The chain recombines TRBV27 with TRBJ2-7; 7 nucleotides agree with TRBD1. The CDR3 covers 13 residues. After removal of 5 bases from V and 3 bases from J, the junction contained 4 bases not matched to a gene. CDR1 MNHEY and CDR2 SMNVEV come from the germline V gene (reference sequence). CDR3: CASSRDRHYEQYF. In DNA, the CDR3 is TGTGCCAGCAGTCGGGACAGACACTACGAGCAGTACTTC.

This chain joins TRBV5-6 and TRBJ1-2, with a possible D match to TRBD1 (5 bases). CDR1 and CDR2 (germline): SGHDT, YYEEEE. There are 14 residues in the CDR3. The V end lost 1 base, the J end lost 6 bases, and 13 bases lay between the germline ends. CDR3 region: CASSLSGGKNGYTF. The CDR3 bases are TGTGCCAGCAGCTTGTCGGGGGGGAAGAATGGCTACACCTTC.

The chain has TRBV14 and TRBJ2-7, with D tentatively TRBD2 (5 bases). Germline V lookup: CDR1 SGHDN, CDR2 FVKESK. The CDR3 is 14 residues long. V lost 4 bases and J 5 bases, leaving 15 bases between the germline ends. Here the CDR3 reads CASSLRVVDNEQYF. CDR3 DNA sequence: TGTGCCAGCAGCCTGAGGGTGGTAGATAACGAGCAGTACTTC.

This clone was seen a few times. The rearrangement links TRBV7-9 to TRBJ2-1; D gene ambiguous. CDR3 length: 8 amino acids. The V gene lost 5 bases and the J gene lost 12 bases, with 2 bases spanning the gap. Germline CDR1 SEHNR, CDR2 FQNEAQ (reference sequence). CDR3 in amino acids: CASSLQFF. Here the CDR3 DNA reads TGTGCCAGCAGCCTGCAGTTCTTC.

The V gene is TRBV7-2, the J gene TRBJ2-3, with a tentative D call TRBD2 (7 bases). Trimming took 4 bases from V and 6 from J, leaving 20 bases between them. The CDR3 runs to 16 residues. Germline assignment: CDR1 SGHTA and CDR2 FQGNSA. The CDR3 sequence: CASSSYRGGASDTQYF. The CDR3 DNA reads TGTGCCAGCAGCTCCTACCGAGGGGGGGCCTCGGATACGCAGTATTTT. Variable domain in full (rest from reference TRBV7-2 and TRBJ2-3): GAGVSQSPSNKVTEKGKDVELRCDPISGHTALYWYRQSLGQGLEFLIYFQGNSAPDKSGLPSDRFSAERTGGSVSTLTIQRTQQEDSAVYLCASSSYRGGASDTQYFGPGTRLTVL.

The gene calls are TRBV19 and TRBJ1-2; 10 nucleotides align to TRBD1. The CDR3 spans 14 residues. The germline V gene has CDR1 LNHDA and CDR2 SQIVND (reference sequence). Trimming removed 6 bases from V and 8 bases from J; junction bases left unmatched: 9. The CDR3 is CASSLKDRGYGYTF. The CDR3 bases are TGTGCCAGTAGCCTAAAGGACAGGGGGTACGGCTACACCTTC.

The rearrangement links TRBV30 to TRBJ2-2; 12 bases fit TRBD2. The V segment lost 3 bases and the J segment 7 bases; nucleotides outside the gene matches: 3. The CDR3 sequence is 14 residues long. Germline CDR1 is GTSNPN and CDR2 is SVGIG (reference sequence). The CDR3: CAWSVGLAGGELFF. In nucleotides, the CDR3 is TGTGCCTGGAGCGTGGGACTAGCGGGCGGGGAGCTGTTTTTT.